The 14 T cell receptor beta chains in this list originate from one sample, sequenced in a study of blood T cell repertoires in COVID-19. Sequencing used immunoSEQ multiplex PCR; TCRdb keeps in-frame clones, though not all of them. The sample holds 35,000 to 55,000 clones; around 90% are singletons and the top ten take about 3%. The sample comprised peripheral blood. Receptors originate from a man aged 50 to 59 with active COVID-19.

The CDR3: CASTKLRTGYTGELFF. CDR3 DNA: TGTGCCAGCACCAAATTAAGGACAGGGTATACCGGGGAGCTGTTTTTT. The gene calls are TRBV5-6 and TRBJ2-2; TRBD1 agrees at 8 bases. Germline CDR1 and CDR2: SGHDT and YYEEEE. The CDR3 consists of 16 residues. After removal of 6 bases from V and 5 bases from J, the junction contained 12 bases not matched to a gene.

This chain links TRBV29-1 with TRBJ2-3; TRBD2 might be the D (6 bases). The V gene lost 6 bases and the J gene lost 2 bases, with 9 bases spanning the gap. The CDR3 is made up of 12 amino acids. Germline V CDR1 and CDR2: SQVTM, ANQGSEA. CDR3 amino acids: CSVGEATDTQYF. The CDR3 nucleotides are TGCAGCGTGGGGGAGGCCACAGATACGCAGTATTTT.

The gene calls are TRBV6-6 and TRBJ1-1; D possibly corresponds to TRBD1 (6 bases). Germline V gene lookup returns CDR1 MNHNY and CDR2 SVGAGI (reference sequence). The V and J ends lost 2 bases and 1 base respectively, with 8 bases between them. The CDR3 consists of 14 residues. The CDR3 spells CASSYGQRNTEAFF. In nucleotides, the CDR3 is TGTGCCAGCAGTTACGGACAGAGGAACACTGAAGCTTTCTTT.

The count of this clone is one. The CDR3 DNA is TGTGCCAGCAGTTTTAAGGGACAGGGAAATAATTCACCCCTCCACTTT. Translation gives CASSFKGQGNNSPLHF. V and J are TRBV27 and TRBJ1-6; 9 bases fit TRBD1. The V segment lost 3 bases and the J segment 5 bases; nucleotides outside the gene matches: 5. Germline V CDR1 and CDR2: MNHEY, SMNVEV (reference sequence). This CDR3 has 16 amino acids.

The chain links TRBV5-5 to TRBJ2-7, with 9 bases identical to TRBD1. Germline CDR1 and CDR2: SGHKS and YYEKEE (reference sequence). V lost 1 base to trimming and J lost 7 bases; unmatched junction nucleotides: 12. The CDR3 is 16 amino acids. The CDR3 DNA reads TGTGCCAGCAGCTTGACCGGGACAGGGAGCATCTGGGAGCAGTACTTC. This sequence encodes CASSLTGTGSIWEQYF.

This sequence joins TRBV5-1 and TRBJ1-5; 7 nucleotides match TRBD1. Germline CDR1 is SGHRS and CDR2 is YFSETQ. The CDR3 is 15 amino acids. The V segment lost 2 bases and the J segment 4 bases; nucleotides outside the gene matches: 6. The CDR3 sequence is CASSFLPGQNQPQHF. CDR3 DNA: TGCGCCAGCAGCTTTCTCCCGGGACAGAATCAGCCCCAGCATTTT.

In this sample, this clone turned up a few times. The chain carries TRBV7-9 and TRBJ1-1; D is ambiguous. Germline loops: CDR1 SEHNR, CDR2 FQNEAQ (reference sequence). The CDR3 consists of 14 residues. V lost 5 bases to trimming and J lost 1 base, with 11 bases between them. The CDR3 region is CASSHSLRNTEAFF. CDR3 sequence (DNA): TGTGCCAGCAGCCACTCCTTGAGGAACACTGAAGCTTTCTTT.

This chain joins TRBV3-1 (or the pseudogene TRBV3-2) and TRBJ1-1, with 9 bases that match TRBD1. CDR1 is LGHDT and CDR2 is YNNKEL in the germline V gene (reference sequence). This CDR3 comprises 13 residues. The J segment lost 6 bases and the V segment lost 8 bases, leaving 7 bases of the junction unmatched. CDR3 loop: CASWGQGWSEAFF. The CDR3 bases are TGTGCCAGCTGGGGACAGGGCTGGTCTGAAGCTTTCTTT.

The chain couples TRBV4-2 to TRBJ2-1; 10 positions agree with TRBD2. V lost 0 bases and J lost 5; bases outside the gene matches: 7. Germline CDR1 is LGHNA and CDR2 is YNFKEQ. CDR3 length equals 17 residues. CDR3 sequence: CASSQEVGSGGNNEQFF. The DNA for the CDR3 is TGTGCCAGCAGCCAAGAGGTTGGTAGCGGGGGGAACAATGAGCAGTTCTTC.

The CDR3 DNA reads as TGTGCCAGCAGTCCAGCTCCAGGGGCAGGTAATTCACCCCTCCACTTT. Its translation is CASSPAPGAGNSPLHF. The gene calls are TRBV7-2 and TRBJ1-6, with D possibly being TRBD1 (6 bases). V was trimmed by 6 bases and J by 6 bases, leaving 18 bases between them. The CDR3 runs to 16 residues. Germline loops: CDR1 SGHTA, CDR2 FQGNSA. Together with reference TRBV7-2 and TRBJ1-6, the CDR3 gives the full variable domain: GAGVSQSPSNKVTEKGKDVELRCDPISGHTALYWYRQSLGQGLEFLIYFQGNSAPDKSGLPSDRFSAERTGGSVSTLTIQRTQQEDSAVYLCASSPAPGAGNSPLHFGNGTRLTVT.

The J gene is TRBJ1-2, the V gene TRBV11-1, with 7 positions matching TRBD1. J lost 4 bases, V lost 5 bases, and 7 bases had no gene match. Germline CDR1 SGHAT, CDR2 FQDESV (reference sequence). The CDR3 has 14 residues. The CDR3 nucleotides are TGTGCCAGCAGCCCCCTCAGGGGGATCTATGGCTACACCTTC. Translation: CASSPLRGIYGYTF.

The gene calls are TRBV6-5 and TRBJ1-5, with 7 bases lining up with TRBD1. The CDR3 totals 15 residues. V shed 6 bases and J 7 bases; nucleotides not matched to a gene: 12. Germline V CDR1 and CDR2: MNHEY, SVGAGI. The CDR3 nucleotides read TGTGCCAGCAGGATGGACAGGATTGGGTTACAGCCCCAGCATTTT. Translating gives CASRMDRIGLQPQHF.

The chain uses TRBV7-9 and TRBJ2-1; possibly TRBD2 for D (5 bases). From germline, CDR1 is SEHNR and CDR2 FQNEAQ (reference sequence). This CDR3 contains 13 residues. The germline V and J ends were trimmed by 5 bases and 6 bases, with 11 bases remaining between them. The CDR3 region is CASSPRGFNEQFF. Written as DNA, the CDR3 is TGTGCCAGCAGCCCCAGAGGGTTCAATGAGCAGTTCTTC.

The rearrangement joins TRBV7-9 to TRBJ1-1, with D possibly TRBD1 on 6 matching bases. Germline V lookup: CDR1 SEHNR, CDR2 FQNEAQ (reference sequence). V was trimmed by 0 bases and J by 8 bases, leaving 10 bases between them. This CDR3 is built from 13 residues. CDR3 protein: CASSLALGTEAFF. The CDR3 region has the DNA TGTGCCAGCAGCTTAGCGCTAGGGACAGAAGCTTTCTTT.